This T cell receptor beta chain was sequenced for a study of cytomegalovirus exposure and HLA in healthy donors. Broader study findings: Both high specificity and high sensitivity reportedly marked the classifier's diagnosis of cytomegalovirus status. Three of the chains that were CMV-associated were confirmed in vitro to be specific for CMV antigens. Investigators reported fewer than 200 TCR beta chains as tied to cytomegalovirus. The tendency of first-cohort TCR clusters to co-occur in the 100 to 150 validation repertoires was identified by a subsequent analysis.

Turning to this clone: Its target is not known.

Data came from immunoSEQ multiplex PCR; TCRdb stores just in-frame clones and leaves some out. The sample contains around 300,000 clones, around 90% of which appear only once. Germline CDR1 and CDR2: MNHEY and SVGAGI. V was shortened by 0 bases and J by 7 bases, with 3 bases between the two germline ends. The CDR3 sequence is 12 residues long. The clonotype originates from a woman in her 30s in good health and CMV-seropositive. This chain joins TRBV6-5 and TRBJ2-2; D gene unclear. The sample consisted of PBMCs. The CDR3 region is CASSYSGGELFF. The CDR3 nucleotides are TGTGCCAGCAGTTACTCAGGCGGGGAGCTGTTTTTT.